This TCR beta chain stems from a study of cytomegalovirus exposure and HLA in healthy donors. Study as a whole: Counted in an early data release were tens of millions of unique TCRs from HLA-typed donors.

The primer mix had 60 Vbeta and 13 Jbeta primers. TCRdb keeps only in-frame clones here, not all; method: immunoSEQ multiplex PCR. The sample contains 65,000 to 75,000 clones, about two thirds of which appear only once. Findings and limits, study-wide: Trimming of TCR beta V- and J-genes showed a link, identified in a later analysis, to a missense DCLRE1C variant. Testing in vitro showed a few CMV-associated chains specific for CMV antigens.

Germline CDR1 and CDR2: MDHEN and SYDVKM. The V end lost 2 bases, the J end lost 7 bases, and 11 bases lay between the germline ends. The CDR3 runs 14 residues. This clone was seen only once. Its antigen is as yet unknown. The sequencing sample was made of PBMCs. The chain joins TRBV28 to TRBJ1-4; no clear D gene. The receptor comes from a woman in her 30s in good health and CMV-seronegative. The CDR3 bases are TGTGCCAGCAGTTTAGGAGGGTTCGTTGAAAAACTGTTTTTT. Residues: CASSLGGFVEKLFF.